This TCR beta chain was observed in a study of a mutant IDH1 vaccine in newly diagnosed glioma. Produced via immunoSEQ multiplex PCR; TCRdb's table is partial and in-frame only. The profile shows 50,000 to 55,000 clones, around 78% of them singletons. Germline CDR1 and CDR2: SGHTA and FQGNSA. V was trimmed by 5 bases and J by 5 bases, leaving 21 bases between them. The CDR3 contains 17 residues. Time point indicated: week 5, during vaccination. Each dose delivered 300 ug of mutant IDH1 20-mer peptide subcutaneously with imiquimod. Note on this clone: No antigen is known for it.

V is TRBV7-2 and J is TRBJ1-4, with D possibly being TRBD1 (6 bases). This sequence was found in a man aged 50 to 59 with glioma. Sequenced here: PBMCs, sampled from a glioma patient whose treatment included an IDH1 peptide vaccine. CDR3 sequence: CASSPGAGRGLNEKLFF. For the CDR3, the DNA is TGTGCCAGCAGCCCGGGGGCAGGGAGGGGGTTGAATGAAAAACTGTTTTTT.